This T cell receptor beta chain comes out of a study of graft-versus-host responses after intestinal transplantation. About the research overall: Recipients were all induced with anti-thymocyte globulin, then given tacrolimus and steroids for 2 to 4 years.

The method was immunoSEQ multiplex PCR; TCRdb's version includes in-frame clones alone and lacks a portion of them. The sample has about 98,000 clones, roughly four fifths seen once. This CDR3 has 14 amino acids. J lost 6 bases, V lost 2 bases, and 0 bases had no gene match. Germline CDR1 reads ENHRY; CDR2 reads SYGVKD. Comments on this clone: Its antigen is as yet unknown.

Study findings and constraints: GvH clones were found in recipient marrow; some appeared first in ileum or blood. Early post-transplant HvG declines tracked with peak circulating GvH clone levels.

The sample was unstimulated CD8+ T cells sorted from spleen or lymph node cells, taken before intestinal transplant. The receptor comes from a human donor who received an intestinal transplant. V usage is TRBV10-3 and J usage is TRBJ2-1, with 11 bases fitting TRBD1. The CDR3 loop is CAISEGTGGNEQFF. The CDR3 DNA reads as TGTGCCATCAGTGAGGGGACAGGGGGCAATGAGCAGTTCTTC.